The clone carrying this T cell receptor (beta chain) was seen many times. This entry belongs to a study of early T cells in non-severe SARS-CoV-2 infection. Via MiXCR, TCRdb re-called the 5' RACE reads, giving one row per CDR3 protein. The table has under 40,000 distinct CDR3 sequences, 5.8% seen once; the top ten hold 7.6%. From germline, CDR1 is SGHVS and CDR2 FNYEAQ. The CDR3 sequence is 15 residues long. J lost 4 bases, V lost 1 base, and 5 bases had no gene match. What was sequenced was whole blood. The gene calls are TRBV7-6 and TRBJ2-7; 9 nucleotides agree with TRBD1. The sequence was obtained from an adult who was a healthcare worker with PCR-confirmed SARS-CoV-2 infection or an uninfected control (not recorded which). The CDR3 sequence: CASSLVDGTGYEQYF. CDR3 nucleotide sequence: TGTGCCAGCAGCTTAGTAGACGGGACAGGGTACGAGCAGTACTTC.